Listed here are 18 T cell receptor beta chains from one sample, sequenced in a study of T-cell memory formation after mild COVID-19. Using its own MiXCR run on the 5' RACE reads, TCRdb lists one record per CDR3 protein. Among tens of thousands of distinct CDR3 sequences listed, 28% were seen once. Input material: PBMCs or a T cell subset sorted from them (not recorded which). All receptors derive from a man aged 18 to 30 who had mild COVID-19 (a few samples of this study predate the infection). Cell type and time point are not known.

This clonotype was detected many times. This chain uses TRBV27 with TRBJ2-3, with 7 bases identical to TRBD2. The CDR3 runs to 13 residues. With 5 bases clipped from V and 4 bases from J, the junction kept 3 bases outside the gene matches. Per the germline V gene, CDR1 is MNHEY and CDR2 is SMNVEV (reference sequence). DNA for the CDR3: TGTGCCAGCAGTCTCACTAGCGCAGATACGCAGTATTTT. It yields the protein CASSLTSADTQYF.

V and J are TRBV7-9 and TRBJ2-1, with unresolved D. Between the trimmed V and J ends, which lost 7 bases and 4 bases, there was a span of 11 bases. This CDR3 region has 13 residues. Germline values: CDR1 SEHNR, CDR2 FQNEAQ (reference sequence). DNA of the CDR3: TGTGCCAGCACCCTCCCGGCGTACAATGAGCAGTTCTTC. Residues: CASTLPAYNEQFF.

The chain couples TRBV3-1 to TRBJ2-1; TRBD1 matches at 8 bases. J lost 3 bases, V lost 2 bases, and 9 bases had no gene match. The germline V gene has CDR1 LGHDT and CDR2 YNNKEL (reference sequence). This CDR3 spans 17 amino acids. The CDR3 sequence: CASSQLFVGTGYNEQFF. CDR3 DNA sequence: TGTGCCAGCAGCCAATTATTTGTCGGGACAGGCTACAATGAGCAGTTCTTC.

The V call is TRBV12-3 or TRBV12-4, the J call TRBJ2-1, with D possibly TRBD1 on 5 matching bases. The CDR3 has 14 residues. Trimming pared 5 bases from V and 6 bases from J, leaving 14 bases between. This CDR3 reads CASSPKPRGNEQFF. For the CDR3, the DNA is TGTGCCAGCAGTCCCAAGCCTAGGGGCAATGAGCAGTTCTTC.

This chain links TRBV5-6 with TRBJ2-7; maybe TRBD1 (6 bases). Germline V CDR1 and CDR2: SGHDT, YYEEEE. V was trimmed by 6 bases and J by 2 bases, leaving 15 bases between them. The CDR3 contains 14 residues. Here the CDR3 DNA reads TGTGCCAGCAAGAACTGGGACACTACCTACGAGCAGTACGTC. Its translation is CASKNWDTTYEQYV.

This clonotype has just a few counts. The chain couples TRBV12-3 or TRBV12-4 to TRBJ2-1; weak D call: TRBD1 (6 bases). The CDR3 extends over 12 amino acids. V shed 7 bases and J shed 7 bases, with 11 bases lying between them. Written as DNA, the CDR3 is TGTGCCAGCAACCTTAGGGGGAATGAGCAGTTCTTC. Protein sequence: CASNLRGNEQFF.

The genes are TRBV28 and TRBJ2-3; possibly TRBD1 or TRBD2 for D (6 bases each). CDR3 length: 15 residues. V was trimmed by 3 bases and J by 0 bases, leaving 10 bases between them. Germline V lookup: CDR1 MDHEN, CDR2 SYDVKM. This chain's CDR3 is CASSLRGASTDTQYF. In nucleotides, the CDR3 is TGTGCCAGCAGTTTGAGGGGGGCTAGCACAGATACGCAGTATTTT.

This chain links TRBV12-3 or TRBV12-4 with TRBJ2-5; the match to TRBD2 covers 7 bases. The trim removed 5 bases at V and 2 bases at J, leaving 5 bases unmatched. The CDR3 contains 14 residues. DNA of the CDR3: TGTGCCAGCAGTCCCCGGGGAGGGCAAGAGACCCAGTACTTC. Protein product: CASSPRGGQETQYF.

This clonotype was observed a few times. At one end the junction does not follow the germline gene, possibly because of a read error. The chain couples TRBV6-2 or TRBV6-3 to TRBJ2-3; 12 bases line up with TRBD2. Germline V gene lookup returns CDR1 MNHEY and CDR2 SVGEGT. The CDR3 length is 15 residues. The CDR3 DNA sequence: TGTGTCAGCAGTCTAGCGGGGGGGCCGACAGATACGCAGTATTTT. The encoded protein is CVSSLAGGPTDTQYF.

The chain recombines TRBV5-1 with TRBJ2-1; D possibly uses TRBD1 or TRBD2 (6 bases each). V lost 7 bases and J lost 5, with 13 bases in between. The CDR3 length is 13 residues. The germline gives CDR1 SGHRS, CDR2 YFSETQ. This CDR3 is CASWVRGHNEQFF. DNA for the CDR3: TGCGCCAGCTGGGTCCGGGGGCACAATGAGCAGTTCTTC.

The genes are TRBV29-1 and TRBJ2-5; maybe TRBD1 (7 bases). The ends were cut back, 2 bases at V and 9 bases at J, with 19 bases in the middle. This CDR3 is 14 amino acids long. Germline V CDR1 and CDR2: SQVTM, ANQGSEA. The CDR3 region is CSVESEGITGAQYF. CDR3 DNA: TGCAGCGTTGAATCGGAGGGGATAACAGGGGCCCAGTACTTC. The full variable domain, completed using reference TRBV29-1 and TRBJ2-5, is SAVISQKPSRDICQRGTSLTIQCQVDSQVTMMFWYRQQPGQSLTLIATANQGSEATYESGFVIDKFPISRPNLTFSTLTVSNMSPEDSSIYLCSVESEGITGAQYFGPGTRLLVL.

This clonotype was detected a few times. This chain uses TRBV11-1 with TRBJ2-7, with D tentatively TRBD2 (5 bases). Trimming removed 1 base at V and 5 bases at J, with 18 bases between. The CDR3 loop spans 16 amino acids. Germline V lookup: CDR1 SGHAT, CDR2 FQDESV (reference sequence). The CDR3 region has the DNA TGTGCCAGCAGCTTAGTACGGGGTTCAAGGATCGACGAGCAGTACTTC. Protein: CASSLVRGSRIDEQYF.

CDR3 protein: CASTPMTSGLYLSYEQYV. The CDR3, as DNA: TGTGCCAGCACCCCAATGACTAGCGGGTTATACCTCTCCTACGAGCAGTACGTC. V is TRBV6-5 and J is TRBJ2-7, with TRBD2 identical over 10 bases. J gave up 0 bases and V 7 bases, and 15 bases lay outside the gene matches. CDR1 MNHEY and CDR2 SVGAGI come from the germline V gene. The CDR3 sequence is 18 residues long.

The V gene is TRBV6-4, the J gene TRBJ2-3; 7 bases match TRBD2. Trimming at V came to 6 bases and at J to 4 bases, leaving 10 bases not matched to a gene. Per germline, CDR1 MRHNA and CDR2 SNTAGT. CDR3 length: 15 residues. CDR3 in amino acids: CASSPGRVLADTQYF. The DNA for the CDR3 is TGTGCCAGCAGCCCAGGGAGGGTCCTCGCAGATACGCAGTATTTT.

This chain joins TRBV7-9 and TRBJ2-3; 7 nucleotides line up with TRBD1. Germline CDR1 is SEHNR and CDR2 is FQNEAQ (reference sequence). The CDR3 has 15 residues. Trimming cost V 6 bases and J 4 bases; bases outside gene matches: 10. In nucleotides, the CDR3 is TGTGCCAGCAGTGGTGACAGGGTTGTGTCAGATACGCAGTATTTT. This sequence encodes CASSGDRVVSDTQYF.

A few counts support this clonotype. The chain recombines TRBV7-8 with TRBJ2-1; possible D gene TRBD2, 6 bases. V was clipped by 0 bases and J by 12 bases, with 9 bases between them. The CDR3 covers 12 residues. CDR1 and CDR2 (germline): SGHVS, FQNEAQ. CDR3 sequence: CASSLALGGQFF. The CDR3 region has the DNA TGTGCCAGCAGCTTAGCGCTGGGGGGGCAGTTCTTC.

This chain links TRBV29-1 with TRBJ2-5, with a tentative D call TRBD1 (6 bases). V was cut by 6 bases and J by 5 bases, with 16 bases left in between. The germline V gene encodes CDR1 SQVTM and CDR2 ANQGSEA. The CDR3 sequence is 13 residues long. CDR3 nucleotide sequence: TGCAGCGTGGAGACAGGACGCCCTGAGACCCAGTACTTC. Its protein is CSVETGRPETQYF. Looking up the rest from reference TRBV29-1 and TRBJ2-5 gives the full variable domain: SAVISQKPSRDICQRGTSLTIQCQVDSQVTMMFWYRQQPGQSLTLIATANQGSEATYESGFVIDKFPISRPNLTFSTLTVSNMSPEDSSIYLCSVETGRPETQYFGPGTRLLVL.

The gene calls are TRBV10-3 and TRBJ2-1, with a possible D match to TRBD2 (6 bases). The CDR3 has 14 amino acids. Germline-derived CDR1 and CDR2 are ENHRY and SYGVKD. With 4 bases removed from V and 3 bases from J, the gap between germline ends came to 10 bases. The chain's CDR3 is CAISAEGFYNEQFF. The CDR3 coding sequence is TGTGCCATCAGTGCGGAGGGATTCTACAATGAGCAGTTCTTC.